This T cell receptor (beta chain) was identified in a study of Graves' ophthalmopathy and Graves' hyperthyroidism (dated by TCRdb to 2016 to 2019). Context from the whole study: Peripheral blood was collected at initial diagnosis, before any treatment. In total, under 150 blood samples were TCR-sequenced: 43 ophthalmopathy, over 70 hyperthyroidism and some 17 hyperthyroidism-to-ophthalmopathy patients. To explore V-J signatures that distinguish ophthalmopathy from hyperthyroidism, a discovery set of roughly 98 patients was enrolled, made up of about 40 with ophthalmopathy and some 60 with stable hyperthyroidism. T-cell repertoires of thyroid tissue and blood were compared in over 5 hyperthyroidism patients. Following sample collection, hyperthyroidism patients were given methimazole at a starting dose of 30 mg daily, and ophthalmopathy patients were given high-dose intravenous methylprednisolone. For independent validation, a separate cohort was made up of around 19 hyperthyroidism patients plus 17 patients who later progressed from hyperthyroidism to ophthalmopathy. The 85 to 100 discovery patients were divided at random into training and test sets in a 7:3 ratio. TCR beta repertoire signatures were used to distinguish Graves' ophthalmopathy from Graves' hyperthyroidism and to predict progression to ophthalmopathy. Summary of the overall study and its limitations: No statistical method was used to set the sample size in advance, and the investigators knew which group each participant was assigned to. In validation, the model predicted ophthalmopathy progression with over 60% sensitivity and roughly 78% specificity; more than ten predicted patients were CT-confirmed with GO in a median of around 6.5 months. Ophthalmopathy was separated from stable hyperthyroidism by the 13-signature model with more than 85% sensitivity and around 81% specificity in cross-validation and with 80%/75% in the test set. Among expanded thyroid clonotypes with frequency above 0.001, most also showed up in blood, which suggests that blood repertoires may reflect the thyroid immune response.

Note on this clonotype: Its binding antigen is unknown. No quality values exist for individual bases; no much larger clone is one base distant.

Ophthalmopathy patients were characterized by moderately to severely active disease, a Clinical Activity Score of at least 3, a NOSPECS grade of at least 4, and a disease duration under 3 months. Patients were excluded if they had other autoimmune diseases, uncontrolled infections, pregnancy or lactation. Diagnosis was based on clinical symptoms, serum thyroxine, TRAb, thyroid ultrasound and orbital computed tomography. Ficoll-Paque density gradient centrifugation was used to isolate PBMCs from 9.5 to 10 ml of fresh peripheral blood. Total RNA was extracted using Trizol reagent, and RNA quality was checked on an Agilent 2100 Bioanalyzer. For repertoire sequencing, the TCR beta CDR3 regions were amplified from RNA transcripts. The first round was an RT-PCR using HTBI primers with the Qiagen OneStep RT-PCR kit, and this first round was followed by a second-round multiplex PCR, then size selection and purification. The libraries underwent paired-end sequencing with 100 bp reads on an Illumina HiSeq2000. The paper's data handling went like this. SOAPnuke was used for read processing, and reads with adapters, uncalled bases, a mean Phred below 15, or no exact constant-primer or identifier match were discarded. High-quality paired reads were merged with COPE v1.2.5. Each unique nucleotide sequence was defined as a clonotype, and clonotypes were aligned to IMGT TRB V, D and J references with MiTCR v1.1. The analysis was limited to V-J combinations with a frequency above 0.0001, which together covered roughly 99% of repertoires. For each V-J combination, a TCR clonal expansion and chaos score was defined as F50 clonal expansion divided by the chaos observed in the TCRdist matrix. Welch's t-statistics and random forest were used to reduce features to more than ten V-J combinations, which were fed into a naive Bayes classifier. The similarity between thyroid and blood repertoires was quantified using the Morisita-Horn index. TCRdb trimmed the raw reads at Q25, called clones with MiXCR and kept productive beta chains. Rows with a matching CDR3 protein are joined into one entry that keeps the most common DNA and genes. Clone size and V and J calls follow TCRdb, not the original study. The sample yields 150,000 to 200,000 distinct CDR3 sequences; approximately 40% were counted once. The ten biggest clones cover around 5.8% of the sample.

V is cut by 1 base and J by 3 bases, and the space between the germline ends is 15 bases. The CDR3 starts with the cysteine, ends with the phenylalanine, and has 16 residues. Of the read, only the CDR3 DNA is kept; its 48 bases are in frame from base 1. The germline V gene yields SGHVS for CDR1 and FQNEAQ for CDR2. This chain is built from TRBV7-8 and TRBJ2-5; a tentative D call is TRBD2 (5 bases match). The sample taken for sequencing was peripheral blood. The TCR comes from a woman aged 40 to 49 with Graves' ophthalmopathy. Donor details come from another sample of the same person, matched by shared clones. CDR3 protein: CASSLVGGPIEETQYF. The DNA is TGTGCCAGCAGCTTAGTAGGCGGGCCGATAGAAGAGACCCAGTACTTC.